Listed below are T cell receptor beta chains from one sample, sequenced in a study of early T cells in non-severe SARS-CoV-2 infection. TCRdb redid the calling of the 5' RACE reads with MiXCR, one entry per CDR3 protein. The table has around 28,000 distinct CDR3 sequences, about 4% seen once. Input material: whole blood. The receptors shown here come from an adult who was a healthcare worker with PCR-confirmed SARS-CoV-2 infection or an uninfected control (not recorded which). The CDR3 runs from the conserved cysteine through the conserved F or W. The order of the fields is clone size, CDR3 length, V gene, D gene, J gene, CDR3 protein, CDR3 DNA. The D gene is left open where the match is weak. Only some rows state a clone size, as once, few, many or a class for expanded clones.

>many|14|TRBV30|NA|TRBJ1-3
CAWALWAPGNTIYF
TGTGCCTGGGCCTTGTGGGCTCCTGGAAACACCATATATTTT
>few|15|TRBV21-1|NA|TRBJ1-1
CASSKAPSGNTEAFF
TGTGCCAGCAGCAAAGCACCGTCAGGCAACACTGAAGCTTTCTTT
>many|15|TRBV9|TRBD1|TRBJ2-1
CASSEQGAQSSEQFF
TGTGCCAGCAGCGAACAGGGGGCGCAATCATCTGAGCAGTTCTTC
>many|17|TRBV28|TRBD2|TRBJ2-7
CASSSTPQASGMYEQYF
TGTGCCAGCAGTTCTACCCCCCAGGCTAGCGGGATGTACGAGCAGTACTTC
>many|14|TRBV3-1|NA|TRBJ2-1
CASSPRDWRGGQFF
TGTGCCAGCAGCCCCCGGGACTGGAGGGGGGGGCAGTTCTTC
>many|11|TRBV5-6|NA|TRBJ2-7
CASSSRAEEYF
TGTGCCAGCAGCTCTCGGGCCGAGGAGTACTTC
>many|16|TRBV4-1|TRBD2|TRBJ2-3
CASSQIGLGGTDTQYF
TGCGCCAGCAGCCAAATCGGACTAGGCGGGACAGATACGCAGTATTTT
>many|17|TRBV5-6|NA|TRBJ2-7
CASSLFGTSAGMGEQYF
TGTGCCAGCAGCTTGTTCGGGACATCGGCAGGTATGGGCGAGCAGTACTTC
>few|14|TRBV29-1|NA|TRBJ1-2
CSVEVTRANYGYTF
TGCAGCGTTGAAGTGACCCGAGCTAACTATGGCTACACCTTC
>many|13|TRBV5-1|NA|TRBJ1-4
CASSKDGNEKLFF
TGCGCCAGCAGCAAGGACGGGAATGAAAAACTGTTTTTT
>NA|13|TRBV6-2/TRBV6-3|NA|TRBJ2-2
CASSLGETGELFF
TGTGCCAGCAGCCTAGGGGAGACCGGGGAGCTGTTTTTT
>many|15|TRBV4-1|TRBD1|TRBJ2-1
CASSQGDRPGNEQFF
TGCGCCAGCAGCCAGGGGGACAGGCCGGGCAATGAGCAGTTCTTC
>many|14|TRBV28|TRBD1|TRBJ2-7
CASRQGTAPYEQYF
TGTGCCAGCAGACAAGGGACAGCTCCCTACGAGCAGTACTTC
>few|12|TRBV20-1|NA|TRBJ2-7
CSASGSGYEQYF
TGCAGTGCTAGCGGGAGCGGCTACGAGCAGTACTTC
>many|14|TRBV12-3/TRBV12-4|NA|TRBJ2-2
CASSFGTGTGELFF
TGTGCCAGCAGTTTCGGGACCGGGACCGGGGAGCTGTTTTTT
>many|15|TRBV6-2/TRBV6-3|TRBD2|TRBJ2-5
CASRPSGRFQETQYF
TGTGCCAGCAGACCTAGCGGGAGGTTCCAAGAGACCCAGTACTTC
>few|15|TRBV27|TRBD1|TRBJ1-2
CASSLTGTGSYGYTF
TGTGCCAGCAGTTTAACCGGGACAGGTTCCTATGGCTACACCTTC
>many|15|TRBV19|TRBD1|TRBJ1-2
CASSRLGDSNYGYTF
TGTGCCAGTAGTAGGCTCGGGGACAGTAACTATGGCTACACCTTC
>many|14|TRBV29-1|NA|TRBJ2-7
CSAAPPDSPQEQYF
TGCAGCGCCGCCCCGCCGGACAGCCCTCAGGAGCAGTACTTC
>many|18|TRBV5-1|TRBD2|TRBJ2-1
CASSFWGLAGGSQDEQFF
TGCGCCAGCAGCTTCTGGGGACTAGCGGGAGGGTCCCAGGATGAGCAGTTCTTC
>many|15|TRBV12-3/TRBV12-4|TRBD2|TRBJ2-5
CASSPWTSGQETQYF
TGTGCCAGCAGTCCTTGGACTAGCGGCCAAGAGACCCAGTACTTC
>many|16|TRBV28|TRBD2|TRBJ2-1
CASSSSREWGYNEQFF
TGTGCCAGCAGTTCCTCGCGGGAGTGGGGGTACAATGAGCAGTTCTTC
>many|12|TRBV28|NA|TRBJ1-2
CGARGQGEGYTF
TGTGGCGCCCGGGGGCAGGGAGAAGGCTACACCTTC
>NA|15|TRBV7-2|TRBD2|TRBJ2-3
CASSFREVVTDTQYF
TGTGCCAGCAGCTTTCGGGAGGTCGTCACAGATACGCAGTATTTT
>many|13|TRBV20-1|NA|TRBJ1-2
CSARAPGDYGYTF
TGCAGTGCTAGAGCTCCAGGGGACTATGGCTACACCTTC
>NA|14|TRBV5-1|TRBD2|TRBJ2-1
CASRLAGGDNEQFF
TGCGCCAGCAGACTAGCGGGAGGCGACAATGAGCAGTTCTTC
>many|15|TRBV7-9|NA|TRBJ2-7
CASSLASRATAEQYF
TGTGCCAGCAGCTTAGCATCGAGGGCGACGGCCGAGCAGTACTTC
>NA|13|TRBV7-9|NA|TRBJ2-5
CASSLRRVETQYF
TGTGCCAGCAGCTTACGACGGGTAGAGACCCAGTACTTC
>NA|14|TRBV6-1|NA|TRBJ1-2
CASSISQSHYGYTF
TGTGCCAGCAGCATAAGTCAGTCGCACTATGGCTACACCTTC
>medium-sized|14|TRBV7-9|NA|TRBJ2-1
CASSLGPQGGEQFF
TGTGCCAGCAGCTTGGGACCCCAAGGAGGCGAGCAGTTCTTC
>NA|14|TRBV20-1|NA|TRBJ2-1
CSASTGEPYNEQFF
TGCAGTGCTTCTACGGGTGAACCCTACAATGAGCAGTTCTTC
>medium-sized|14|TRBV29-1|TRBD2|TRBJ2-3
CSVTSGSATDTQYF
TGCAGCGTAACTAGCGGGAGCGCCACAGATACGCAGTATTTT
>NA|15|TRBV7-7|NA|TRBJ1-4
CASSPLGLNNEKLFF
TGTGCCAGCAGCCCCCTCGGACTCAATAATGAAAAACTGTTTTTT
>NA|15|TRBV18|TRBD2|TRBJ2-1
CASSPTRGRDNEQFF
TGTGCCAGCTCACCAACACGCGGGAGGGACAATGAGCAGTTCTTC
>few|16|TRBV9|NA|TRBJ2-7
CASSVGLGGSSYEQYF
TGTGCCAGCAGCGTAGGTCTTGGGGGGAGTAGTTACGAGCAGTACTTC
>few|12|TRBV28|NA|TRBJ1-5
CASSFTHQPQHF
TGTGCCAGCAGTTTTACCCATCAGCCCCAGCATTTT
>many|15|TRBV7-9|NA|TRBJ1-5
CASSSEGLNNQPQHF
TGTGCCAGCAGCTCAGAGGGGTTGAACAATCAGCCCCAGCATTTT
>many|13|TRBV5-1|TRBD1|TRBJ2-1
CASSQLTGGEQFF
TGCGCCAGCAGTCAACTTACAGGGGGTGAGCAGTTCTTC
>many|12|TRBV10-3|NA|TRBJ2-1
CAIRGASDEQFF
TGTGCCATCAGGGGGGCCAGTGATGAGCAGTTCTTC
>many|16|TRBV29-1|TRBD1|TRBJ2-7
CSVRSYSGRQGGEQYF
TGCAGCGTTCGTTCCTATTCGGGCCGACAGGGGGGCGAGCAGTACTTC
>many|15|TRBV11-2|TRBD2|TRBJ2-1
CASSLDIGLAVEQFF
TGTGCCAGCAGCTTAGATATAGGACTAGCGGTGGAGCAGTTCTTC